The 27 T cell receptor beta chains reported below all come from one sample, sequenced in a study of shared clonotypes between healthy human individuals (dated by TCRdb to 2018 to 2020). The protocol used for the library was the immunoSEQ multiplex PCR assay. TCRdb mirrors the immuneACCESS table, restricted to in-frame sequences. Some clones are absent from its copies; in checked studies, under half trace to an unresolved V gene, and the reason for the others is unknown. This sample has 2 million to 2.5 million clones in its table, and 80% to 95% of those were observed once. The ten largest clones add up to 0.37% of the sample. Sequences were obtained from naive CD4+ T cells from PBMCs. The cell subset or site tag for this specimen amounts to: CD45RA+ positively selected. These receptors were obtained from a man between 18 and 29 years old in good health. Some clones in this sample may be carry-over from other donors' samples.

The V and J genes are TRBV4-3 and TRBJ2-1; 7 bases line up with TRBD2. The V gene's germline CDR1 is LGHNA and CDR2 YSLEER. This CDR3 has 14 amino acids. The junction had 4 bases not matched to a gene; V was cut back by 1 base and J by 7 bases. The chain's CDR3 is CASSQGWGGNEQFF. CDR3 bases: TGCGCCAGCAGCCAAGGGTGGGGAGGGAATGAGCAGTTCTTC.

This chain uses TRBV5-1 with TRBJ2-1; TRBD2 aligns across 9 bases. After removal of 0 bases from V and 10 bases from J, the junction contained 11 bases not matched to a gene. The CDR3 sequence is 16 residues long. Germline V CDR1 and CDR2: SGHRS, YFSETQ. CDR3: CASSLAGAGGPKEQFF. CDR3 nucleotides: TGCGCCAGCAGCTTGGCCGGCGCGGGAGGGCCTAAGGAGCAGTTCTTC.

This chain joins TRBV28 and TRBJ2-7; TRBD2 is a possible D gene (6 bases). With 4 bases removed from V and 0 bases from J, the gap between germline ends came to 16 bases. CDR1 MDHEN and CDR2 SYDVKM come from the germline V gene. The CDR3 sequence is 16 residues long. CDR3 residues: CASSWAGRPSSYEQYF. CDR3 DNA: TGTGCCAGCAGTTGGGCGGGGCGCCCGAGCTCCTACGAGCAGTACTTC.

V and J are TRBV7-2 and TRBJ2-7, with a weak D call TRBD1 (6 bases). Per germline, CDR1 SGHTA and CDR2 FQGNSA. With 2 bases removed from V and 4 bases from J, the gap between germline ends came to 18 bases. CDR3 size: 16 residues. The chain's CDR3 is CASSLNPPVRGYEQYF. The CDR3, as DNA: TGTGCCAGCAGCTTAAACCCTCCTGTGAGGGGGTACGAGCAGTACTTC.

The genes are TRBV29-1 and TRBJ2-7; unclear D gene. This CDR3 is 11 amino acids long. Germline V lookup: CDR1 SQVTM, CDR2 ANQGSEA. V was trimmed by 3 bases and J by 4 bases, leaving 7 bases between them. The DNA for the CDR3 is TGCAGCGTTGACGGTATTTACGAGCAGTACTTC. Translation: CSVDGIYEQYF.

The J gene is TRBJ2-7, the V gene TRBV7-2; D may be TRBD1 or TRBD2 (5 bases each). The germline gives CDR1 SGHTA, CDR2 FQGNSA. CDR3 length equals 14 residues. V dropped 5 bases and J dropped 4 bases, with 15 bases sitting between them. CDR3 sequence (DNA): TGTGCCAGCAGCCCAGTGGGACCCTTTTACGAGCAGTACTTC. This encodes CASSPVGPFYEQYF.

In DNA, the CDR3 is TGTGCCAGCAGTTTGTCCCAGGCAGGGAACTATGGCTACACCTTC. The encoded protein is CASSLSQAGNYGYTF. The chain uses TRBV28 and TRBJ1-2; D perhaps matches TRBD1 (5 bases). Trimming removed 3 bases at V and 2 bases at J, with 13 bases between. CDR1 is MDHEN, CDR2 SYDVKM, per germline. The CDR3 runs to 15 residues.

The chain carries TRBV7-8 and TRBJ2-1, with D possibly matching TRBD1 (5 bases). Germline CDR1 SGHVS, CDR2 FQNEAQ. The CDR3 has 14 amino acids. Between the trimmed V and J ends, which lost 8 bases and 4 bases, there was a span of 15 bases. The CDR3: CASYLGRVYNEQFF. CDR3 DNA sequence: TGTGCCAGCTATCTGGGCAGGGTGTACAATGAGCAGTTCTTC.

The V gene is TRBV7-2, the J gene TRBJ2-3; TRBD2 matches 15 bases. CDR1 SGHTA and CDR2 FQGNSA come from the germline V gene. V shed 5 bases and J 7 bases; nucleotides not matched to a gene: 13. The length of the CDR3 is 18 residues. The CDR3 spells CASSPGGLAGGIANTQYF. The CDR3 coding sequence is TGTGCCAGCAGCCCCGGAGGACTAGCGGGAGGGATCGCAAATACGCAGTATTTT.

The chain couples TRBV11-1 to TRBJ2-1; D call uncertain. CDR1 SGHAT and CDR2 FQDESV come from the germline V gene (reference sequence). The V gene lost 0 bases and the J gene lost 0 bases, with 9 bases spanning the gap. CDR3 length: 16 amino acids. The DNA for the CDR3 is TGTGCCAGCAGCTTAGCGGGCGGACCCTCCTACAATGAGCAGTTCTTC. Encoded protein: CASSLAGGPSYNEQFF. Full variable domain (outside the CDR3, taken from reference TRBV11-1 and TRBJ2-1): EAEVAQSPRYKITEKSQAVAFWCDPISGHATLYWYRQILGQGPELLVQFQDESVVDDSQLPKDRFSAERLKGVDSTLKIQPAELGDSAMYLCASSLAGGPSYNEQFFGPGTRLTVL.

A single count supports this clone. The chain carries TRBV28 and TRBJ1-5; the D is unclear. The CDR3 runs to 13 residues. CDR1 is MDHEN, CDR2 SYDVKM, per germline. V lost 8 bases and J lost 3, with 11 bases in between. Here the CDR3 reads CASDDGANQPQHF. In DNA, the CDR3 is TGTGCCAGCGACGACGGAGCCAATCAGCCCCAGCATTTT.

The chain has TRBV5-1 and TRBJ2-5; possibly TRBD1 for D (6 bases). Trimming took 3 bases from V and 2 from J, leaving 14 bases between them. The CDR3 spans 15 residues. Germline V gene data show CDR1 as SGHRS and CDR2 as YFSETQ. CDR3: CASSSATGSQETQYF. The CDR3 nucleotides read TGCGCCAGCAGCTCCGCGACAGGATCTCAAGAGACCCAGTACTTC.

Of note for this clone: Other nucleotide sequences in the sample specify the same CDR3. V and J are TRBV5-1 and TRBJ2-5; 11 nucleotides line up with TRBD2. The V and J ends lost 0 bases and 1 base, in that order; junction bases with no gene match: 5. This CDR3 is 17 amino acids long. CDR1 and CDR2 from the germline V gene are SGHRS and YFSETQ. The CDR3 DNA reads TGCGCCAGCAGCTTGGCCGGGACTAGCGGAACCCAAGAGACCCAGTACTTC. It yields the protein CASSLAGTSGTQETQYF.

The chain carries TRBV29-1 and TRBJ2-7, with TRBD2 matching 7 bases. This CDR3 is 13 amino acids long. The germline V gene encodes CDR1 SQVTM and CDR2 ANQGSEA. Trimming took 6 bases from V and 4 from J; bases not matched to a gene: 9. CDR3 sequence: CSVIGTITYEQYF. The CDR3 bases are TGCAGCGTCATTGGGACTATCACGTACGAGCAGTACTTC.

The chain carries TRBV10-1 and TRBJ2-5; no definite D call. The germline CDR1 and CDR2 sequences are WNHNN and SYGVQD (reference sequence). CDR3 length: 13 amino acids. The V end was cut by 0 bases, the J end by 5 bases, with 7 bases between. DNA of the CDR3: TGCGCCAGCAGTGAGTCCCCAAGCGAGACCCAGTACTTC. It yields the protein CASSESPSETQYF.

Here the CDR3 reads CASSLGLYNELQFF. The CDR3 coding sequence is TGTGCCAGCAGCTTGGGGCTATACAATGAGTTGCAGTTCTTC. The V call is TRBV5-4, the J call TRBJ2-1, with D unclear. There are 14 residues in the CDR3. Germline CDR1 is SGHNT and CDR2 is YYREEE (reference sequence). V dropped 0 bases and J dropped 12 bases, with 16 bases sitting between them.

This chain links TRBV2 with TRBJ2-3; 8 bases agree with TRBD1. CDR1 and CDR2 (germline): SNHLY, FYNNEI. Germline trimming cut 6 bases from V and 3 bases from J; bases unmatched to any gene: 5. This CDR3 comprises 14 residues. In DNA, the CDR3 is TGTGCCAGCAGCAGGGACAGGACAACAGATACGCAGTATTTT. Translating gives CASSRDRTTDTQYF.

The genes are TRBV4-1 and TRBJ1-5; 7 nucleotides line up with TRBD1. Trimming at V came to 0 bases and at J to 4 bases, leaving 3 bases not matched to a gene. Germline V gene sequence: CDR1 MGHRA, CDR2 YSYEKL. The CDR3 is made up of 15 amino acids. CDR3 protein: CASSQEGQLNQPQHF. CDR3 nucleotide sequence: TGCGCCAGCAGCCAAGAGGGACAGCTGAATCAGCCCCAGCATTTT.

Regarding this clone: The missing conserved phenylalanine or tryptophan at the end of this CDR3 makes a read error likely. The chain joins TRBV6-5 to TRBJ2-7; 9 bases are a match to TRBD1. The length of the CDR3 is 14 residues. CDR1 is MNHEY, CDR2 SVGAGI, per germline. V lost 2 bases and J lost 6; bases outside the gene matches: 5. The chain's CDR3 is CASSYNRGPVEQYL. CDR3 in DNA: TGTGCCAGCAGTTACAACAGGGGGCCAGTCGAGCAGTACCTC.

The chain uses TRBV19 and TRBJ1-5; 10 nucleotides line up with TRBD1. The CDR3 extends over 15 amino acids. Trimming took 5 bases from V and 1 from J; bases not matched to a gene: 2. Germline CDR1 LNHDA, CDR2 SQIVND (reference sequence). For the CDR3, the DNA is TGTGCCAGTAGTGGACAGGGGGGCAGCAATCAGCCCCAGCATTTT. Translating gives CASSGQGGSNQPQHF.

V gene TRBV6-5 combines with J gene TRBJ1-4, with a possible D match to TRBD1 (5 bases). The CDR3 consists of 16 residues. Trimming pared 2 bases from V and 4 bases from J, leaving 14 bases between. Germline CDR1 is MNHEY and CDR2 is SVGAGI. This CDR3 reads CASSYHGQGRNEKLFF. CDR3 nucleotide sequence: TGTGCCAGCAGTTACCACGGGCAGGGACGTAATGAAAAACTGTTTTTT.

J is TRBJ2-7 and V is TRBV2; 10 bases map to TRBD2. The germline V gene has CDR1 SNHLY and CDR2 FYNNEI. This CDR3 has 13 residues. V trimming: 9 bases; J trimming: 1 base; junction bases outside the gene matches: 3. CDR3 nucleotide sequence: TGTGCCAGAGCGGGAGGGCCGTCCTACGAGCAGTACTTC. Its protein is CARAGGPSYEQYF.

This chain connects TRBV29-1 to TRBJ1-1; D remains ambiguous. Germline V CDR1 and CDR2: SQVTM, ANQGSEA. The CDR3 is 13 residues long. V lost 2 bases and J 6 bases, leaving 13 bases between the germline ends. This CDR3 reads CSVEQILVAEAFF. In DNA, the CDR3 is TGCAGCGTTGAACAAATCCTGGTTGCTGAAGCTTTCTTT.

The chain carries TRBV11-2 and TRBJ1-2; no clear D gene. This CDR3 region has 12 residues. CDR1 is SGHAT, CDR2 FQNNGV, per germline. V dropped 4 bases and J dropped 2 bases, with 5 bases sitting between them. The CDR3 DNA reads TGTGCCAGCAGCTCTAACAACTATGGCTACACCTTC. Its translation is CASSSNNYGYTF.

For the CDR3, the DNA is TGTGCCAGCAGCCCACGACTGGGGGAGACCCAGTACTTC. As protein: CASSPRLGETQYF. The V call is TRBV5-6, the J call TRBJ2-5; D remains unclear. V lost 4 bases and J lost 5, with 12 bases in between. Germline-derived CDR1 and CDR2 are SGHDT and YYEEEE. The CDR3 sequence is 13 residues long.

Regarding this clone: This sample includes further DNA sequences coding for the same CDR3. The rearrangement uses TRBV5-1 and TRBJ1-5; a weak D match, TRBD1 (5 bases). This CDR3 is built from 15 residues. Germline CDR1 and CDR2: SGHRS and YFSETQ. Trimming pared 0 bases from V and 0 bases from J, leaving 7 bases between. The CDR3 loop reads CASSLEGSSNQPQHF. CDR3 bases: TGCGCCAGCAGCTTGGAGGGGAGTAGCAATCAGCCCCAGCATTTT.

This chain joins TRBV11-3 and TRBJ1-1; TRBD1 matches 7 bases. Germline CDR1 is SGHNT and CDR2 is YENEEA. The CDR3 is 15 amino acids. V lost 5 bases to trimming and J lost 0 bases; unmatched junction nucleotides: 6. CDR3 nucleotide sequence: TGTGCCAGCAGCATTTCACAGGGGCTGAACACTGAAGCTTTCTTT. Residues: CASSISQGLNTEAFF.